This T cell receptor beta chain is drawn from a study of T-cell memory formation after mild COVID-19. Each CDR3 protein is one row after TCRdb ran MiXCR on the 5' RACE reads. The sample includes under 300,000 distinct CDR3 sequences, 8% to 9% of them seen just once. V gave up 5 bases and J gave up 7 bases; unmatched junction bases: 9. Germline assignment: CDR1 SEHNR and CDR2 FQNEAQ (reference sequence). This CDR3 has 16 amino acids. This clonotype was recorded a few times. Sequenced input: PBMCs or a T cell subset sorted from them (not recorded which). The clonotype originates from a man between 18 and 35 years old who had mild COVID-19 (a few samples of this study predate the infection). Cell type and time point are not known. The V call is TRBV7-9, the J call TRBJ2-1, with 12 nucleotides matching TRBD2. CDR3 in amino acids: CASSQTSGGMPNEQFF. The DNA for the CDR3 is TGTGCCAGCAGCCAGACTAGCGGGGGCATGCCTAATGAGCAGTTCTTC.